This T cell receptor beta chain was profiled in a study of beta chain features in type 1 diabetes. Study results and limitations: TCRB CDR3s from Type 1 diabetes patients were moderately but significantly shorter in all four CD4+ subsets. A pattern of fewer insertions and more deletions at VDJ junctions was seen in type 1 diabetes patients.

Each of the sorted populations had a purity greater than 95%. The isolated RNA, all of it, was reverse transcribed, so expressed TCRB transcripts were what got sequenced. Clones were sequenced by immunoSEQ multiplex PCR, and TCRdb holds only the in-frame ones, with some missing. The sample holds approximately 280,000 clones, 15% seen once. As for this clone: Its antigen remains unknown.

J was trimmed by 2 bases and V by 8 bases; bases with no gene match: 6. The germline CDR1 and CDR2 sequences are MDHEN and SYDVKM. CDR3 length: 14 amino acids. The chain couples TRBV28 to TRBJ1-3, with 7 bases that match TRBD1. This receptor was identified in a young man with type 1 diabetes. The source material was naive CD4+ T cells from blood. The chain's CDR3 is CASHVGQTGNTIYF. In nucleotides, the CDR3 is TGTGCCAGCCACGTGGGACAGACTGGAAACACCATATATTTT.